The next 30 T cell receptor beta chains were all read from a single sample in a study of cytomegalovirus exposure and HLA in healthy donors. Amplification used 60 Vbeta primers and 13 Jbeta primers. The repertoire was sequenced with immunoSEQ multiplex PCR; TCRdb's copy has only in-frame clones and lacks some. The data show some 150,000 clones, less than 65% seen once. Sequencing used PBMCs. Source of these receptors: a woman younger than 45 in good health and CMV-seropositive.

V is TRBV2 and J is TRBJ1-1, with TRBD1 as a possible D gene (5 bases). The CDR3 spans 13 residues. Germline lookup yields CDR1 SNHLY and CDR2 FYNNEI. Trimming removed 5 bases at V and 5 bases at J, with 12 bases between. In DNA form, the CDR3 reads TGTGCCAGCAGTCCGCCAGGGAGGACTGAAGCTTTCTTT. This gives the protein CASSPPGRTEAFF. The full variable domain, with the rest looked up from reference TRBV2 and TRBJ1-1, is EPEVTQTPSHQVTQMGQEVILRCVPISNHLYFYWYRQILGQKVEFLVSFYNNEISEKSEIFDDQFSVERPDGSNFTLKIRSTKLEDSAMYFCASSPPGRTEAFFGQGTRLTVV.

This chain uses TRBV7-9 with TRBJ1-2; 8 bases align to TRBD1. Germline loops: CDR1 SEHNR, CDR2 FQNEAQ (reference sequence). The CDR3 runs 16 residues. J gave up 0 bases and V 2 bases, and 5 bases lay outside the gene matches. The CDR3 sequence: CASSLQGAGANYGYTF. The CDR3 DNA reads as TGTGCCAGCAGCTTACAGGGGGCTGGTGCTAACTATGGCTACACCTTC.

This rearrangement joins TRBV5-1 to TRBJ2-1; TRBD2 matches at 9 bases. The V gene end was trimmed by 2 bases and the J gene end by 12 bases; junction bases not matched to a gene: 9. Per germline, CDR1 SGHRS and CDR2 YFSETQ. This CDR3 comprises 14 residues. CDR3 amino acids: CASSFQVAGESQFF. The CDR3 DNA reads as TGCGCCAGCAGCTTTCAGGTAGCGGGAGAATCGCAGTTCTTC.

The gene calls are TRBV5-1 and TRBJ2-5, with 14 bases lining up with TRBD2. The J call is in doubt because the DNA end fits TRBJ2-7 better. Germline V gives CDR1 SGHRS, CDR2 YFSETQ. CDR3 length equals 15 residues. The CDR3 here is CASSPGLAGAYEQYF. The DNA for the CDR3 is TGCGCCAGCAGCCCGGGACTAGCGGGAGCGTACGAGCAGTACTTC.

This sequence joins TRBV14 and TRBJ2-5, with D possibly matching TRBD2 (5 bases). This CDR3 has 14 amino acids. Per germline, CDR1 SGHDN and CDR2 FVKESK. V lost 1 base, J lost 4 bases, and 10 bases lay in between. Here the CDR3 reads CASSQVSGSETQYF. The CDR3 coding sequence is TGTGCCAGCAGCCAAGTTTCGGGGTCAGAGACCCAGTACTTC.

V usage is TRBV18 and J usage is TRBJ2-1; D not certain. From germline, CDR1 is KGHSH and CDR2 LQKENI. V was pared by 6 bases and J by 0 bases, with 15 bases between. CDR3 length: 16 amino acids. The CDR3, as DNA: TGTGCCAGCTCTACCAAAGAGGCCAACTCCTACAATGAGCAGTTCTTC. The encoded protein is CASSTKEANSYNEQFF.

This chain links TRBV9 with TRBJ2-5; the match to TRBD2 covers 11 bases. The CDR3 is 13 amino acids. After removal of 6 bases from V and 7 bases from J, the junction contained 5 bases not matched to a gene. Per the germline V gene, CDR1 is SGDLS and CDR2 is YYNGEE. In DNA, the CDR3 is TGTGCCAGCACCCCCACTAGCGGGGGGACCCAGTACTTC. Its translation: CASTPTSGGTQYF.

The CDR3 DNA reads as TGTGCCATCAGTGACATCCAAGAGACCCAGTACTTC. Its translation is CAISDIQETQYF. The chain recombines TRBV10-3 with TRBJ2-5; D is unclear. Germline values: CDR1 ENHRY, CDR2 SYGVKD. V was cut by 3 bases and J by 1 base, with 3 bases left in between. The length of the CDR3 is 12 residues.

This clone turned up a few times. V and J are TRBV28 and TRBJ2-1; 8 bases agree with TRBD2. The V gene's germline CDR1 is MDHEN and CDR2 SYDVKM. J gave up 7 bases and V 5 bases, and 7 bases lay outside the gene matches. The CDR3 contains 14 residues. The CDR3 sequence is CASSSHGGANEQFF. The CDR3 region has the DNA TGTGCCAGCAGTAGCCACGGGGGGGCGAATGAGCAGTTCTTC. The full variable domain, with the rest looked up from reference TRBV28 and TRBJ2-1, is DVKVTQSSRYLVKRTGEKVFLECVQDMDHENMFWYRQDPGLGLRLIYFSYDVKMKEKGDIPEGYSVSREKKERFSLILESASTNQTSMYLCASSSHGGANEQFFGPGTRLTVL.

The chain carries TRBV27 and TRBJ1-4, with TRBD1 as a possible D gene (5 bases). The V and J ends lost 5 bases and 0 bases respectively, with 13 bases between them. The CDR3 contains 16 residues. Germline V gene lookup returns CDR1 MNHEY and CDR2 SMNVEV (reference sequence). CDR3 nucleotides: TGTGCCAGCAGTCCCCAGACAGCCCCAACTAATGAAAAACTGTTTTTT. The encoded protein is CASSPQTAPTNEKLFF.

V gene TRBV5-4 combines with J gene TRBJ2-2; 10 bases line up with TRBD2. The germline CDR1 and CDR2 sequences are SGHNT and YYREEE (reference sequence). Unmatched junction bases numbered 10, after V lost 4 bases and J lost 1 base. The CDR3 runs to 18 residues. CDR3 protein: CASSARPGLAENTGELFF. The CDR3, as DNA: TGTGCCAGCAGCGCACGACCTGGACTAGCGGAGAACACCGGGGAGCTGTTTTTT.

CDR3 nucleotides: TGTGCCAGCAGTCTAGCGGCTAGCACAGATACGCAGTATTTT. It is translated as CASSLAASTDTQYF. This chain uses TRBV7-9 with TRBJ2-3; the match to TRBD2 covers 7 bases. The CDR3 sequence is 14 residues long. The ends lost 6 bases at V and 0 bases at J; junction bases unmatched: 3. Germline loops: CDR1 SEHNR, CDR2 FQNEAQ (reference sequence).

This clone was recorded only once. The chain combines TRBV7-9 with TRBJ2-7, with 9 positions matching TRBD2. From germline, CDR1 is SEHNR and CDR2 FQNEAQ (reference sequence). The CDR3 totals 15 residues. Germline trimming cut 5 bases from V and 5 bases from J; bases unmatched to any gene: 10. The CDR3 DNA follows: TGTGCCAGCAGCCCCGGGACTAGCCCCTGGGACGAGCAGTACTTC. This sequence encodes CASSPGTSPWDEQYF.

V and J are TRBV11-2 and TRBJ2-7, with 7 positions matching TRBD1. Germline CDR1 SGHAT, CDR2 FQNNGV. The V segment lost 0 bases and the J segment 3 bases; nucleotides outside the gene matches: 2. This CDR3 has 14 amino acids. In DNA form, the CDR3 reads TGTGCCAGCAGCTTAGAAGGGACAGACTACGAGCAGTACTTC. Its translation is CASSLEGTDYEQYF.

The V gene is TRBV4-1, the J gene TRBJ2-2, with D perhaps matching TRBD1 (5 bases). V was cut by 4 bases and J by 1 base, with 10 bases left in between. This CDR3 has 15 residues. The V gene's germline CDR1 is MGHRA and CDR2 YSYEKL. CDR3: CASSPTGQNTGELFF. CDR3 sequence (DNA): TGCGCCAGCAGCCCAACAGGACAGAACACCGGGGAGCTGTTTTTT.

The rearrangement joins TRBV7-9 to TRBJ1-1, with 9 bases aligning to TRBD1. The germline V gene has CDR1 SEHNR and CDR2 FQNEAQ (reference sequence). The CDR3 is 14 amino acids. After removal of 5 bases from V and 7 bases from J, the junction contained 8 bases not matched to a gene. In nucleotides, the CDR3 is TGTGCCAGCAGCCGACAGGGGGTCTACGGTGAAGCTTTCTTT. This codes for CASSRQGVYGEAFF.

The rearrangement joins TRBV18 to TRBJ2-3; TRBD2 matches 8 bases. V was pared by 3 bases and J by 0 bases, with 8 bases of the junction left unmatched. Germline V gene data show CDR1 as KGHSH and CDR2 as LQKENI. This CDR3 comprises 17 residues. The CDR3 loop reads CASSPPTGGPSTDTQYF. The CDR3 DNA reads TGTGCCAGCTCACCCCCAACGGGAGGGCCAAGCACAGATACGCAGTATTTT.

The chain employs TRBV7-2 and TRBJ2-5; the match to TRBD2 covers 8 bases. After removal of 4 bases from V and 3 bases from J, the junction contained 7 bases not matched to a gene. The germline CDR1 and CDR2 sequences are SGHTA and FQGNSA. This CDR3 has 15 amino acids. This CDR3 is CASSSPSAGEETQYF. CDR3 nucleotides: TGTGCCAGCAGCTCCCCGTCAGCGGGGGAAGAGACCCAGTACTTC. Full variable domain (rest looked up from reference TRBV7-2 and TRBJ2-5): GAGVSQSPSNKVTEKGKDVELRCDPISGHTALYWYRQSLGQGLEFLIYFQGNSAPDKSGLPSDRFSAERTGGSVSTLTIQRTQQEDSAVYLCASSSPSAGEETQYFGPGTRLLVL.

V is TRBV7-2 and J is TRBJ1-3; D is ambiguous. The ends were cut back, 8 bases at V and 0 bases at J, with 11 bases in the middle. Looked up from germline, CDR1 is SGHTA and CDR2 is FQGNSA. The CDR3 sequence is 14 residues long. The CDR3 region has the DNA TGTGCCAGCGCCCAGCGAATCTCTGGAAACACCATATATTTT. It codes for CASAQRISGNTIYF.

This clone was seen a few times. The CDR3 DNA follows: TGTGCCAGCAGCTTCCCCATAGACCCGGGACAGGGTTACGAGCAGTACTTC. Translating gives CASSFPIDPGQGYEQYF. The V gene is TRBV7-6, the J gene TRBJ2-7, with 9 bases matching TRBD1. J was trimmed by 4 bases and V by 3 bases; bases with no gene match: 13. This CDR3 region has 17 residues. Germline lookup yields CDR1 SGHVS and CDR2 FNYEAQ. The full variable domain, with the rest looked up from reference TRBV7-6 and TRBJ2-7, is GAGVSQSPRYKVTKRGQDVALRCDPISGHVSLYWYRQALGQGPEFLTYFNYEAQQDKSGLPNDRFSAERPEGSISTLTIQRTEQRDSAMYRCASSFPIDPGQGYEQYFGPGTRLTVT.

In its sample, this clone was seen once. The J gene is TRBJ2-5, the V gene TRBV5-4; no reliable D call. V was trimmed by 2 bases and J by 2 bases, leaving 10 bases between them. Germline assignment: CDR1 SGHNT and CDR2 YYREEE (reference sequence). The CDR3 extends over 14 amino acids. In DNA form, the CDR3 reads TGTGCCAGCAGCTTTGGTCCGGTACAAGAGACCCAGTACTTC. This sequence encodes CASSFGPVQETQYF.

In this sample, this clone turned up a few times. This chain uses TRBV6-5 with TRBJ2-7; 9 nucleotides match TRBD1. V gave up 5 bases and J gave up 2 bases; unmatched junction bases: 7. The CDR3 totals 15 residues. From germline, CDR1 is MNHEY and CDR2 SVGAGI. DNA of the CDR3: TGTGCCAGCAGTAGGGACCGGGACAGGGCCTACGAGCAGTACTTC. Protein: CASSRDRDRAYEQYF.

In its sample, this clone was seen a few times. This chain links TRBV5-1 with TRBJ1-4; D is possibly TRBD1 (5 bases). Germline-derived CDR1 and CDR2 are SGHRS and YFSETQ. The CDR3 loop spans 11 amino acids. Trimming stripped 1 base from V and 11 bases from J, with 6 bases between. The CDR3 nucleotides are TGCGCCAGCAGCTTGACAGGCAAACTGTTTTTT. This translates into CASSLTGKLFF.

This clone came up a few times. The J gene is TRBJ2-5, the V gene TRBV5-6; 9 nucleotides match TRBD2. This CDR3 contains 14 residues. J lost 5 bases, V lost 3 bases, and 5 bases had no gene match. From germline, CDR1 is SGHDT and CDR2 YYEEEE. The CDR3 is CASSSLSGRETQYF. The CDR3 nucleotides are TGTGCCAGCAGCTCCCTGAGCGGGAGGGAGACCCAGTACTTC.

This clone showed up just a few times. The J gene is TRBJ1-1, the V gene TRBV6-5, with D possibly TRBD1 on 6 matching bases. Germline V gene sequence: CDR1 MNHEY, CDR2 SVGAGI. Trimming left V 6 bases short and J 6 bases short, with 8 bases between. This CDR3 spans 11 amino acids. In DNA, the CDR3 is TGTGCCAGCAGGGCAGGGGCTGAAGCTTTCTTT. Residues: CASRAGAEAFF.

The chain carries TRBV4-1 and TRBJ2-5; 8 bases agree with TRBD2. The CDR3 consists of 16 residues. Germline V CDR1 and CDR2: MGHRA, YSYEKL. Trimming at V came to 0 bases and at J to 6 bases, leaving 9 bases not matched to a gene. Written as DNA, the CDR3 is TGCGCCAGCAGCCAAGATTTCGGCGGGGGGAGAAAGACCCAGTACTTC. This encodes CASSQDFGGGRKTQYF.

This chain links TRBV5-1 with TRBJ2-5; D unclear. The CDR3 extends over 17 amino acids. V lost 4 bases and J lost 3, with 22 bases in between. From germline, CDR1 is SGHRS and CDR2 YFSETQ. The CDR3 DNA reads as TGCGCCAGCAGCCAAGGTACCGGGTCCCTACGAGAAGAGACCCAGTACTTC. Amino acid sequence: CASSQGTGSLREETQYF.

V usage is TRBV29-1 and J usage is TRBJ1-5, with TRBD1 as a possible D gene (5 bases). This CDR3 has 13 residues. The germline V gene encodes CDR1 SQVTM and CDR2 ANQGSEA. The V end was cut by 7 bases, the J end by 0 bases, with 10 bases between. CDR3 amino acids: CSAQTVSNQPQHF. The CDR3 coding sequence is TGCAGCGCACAGACAGTTAGCAATCAGCCCCAGCATTTT.

This clone occurred once. The V gene is TRBV5-1, the J gene TRBJ2-5, with TRBD2 as a possible D gene (6 bases). The CDR3 consists of 15 residues. Deletions cut 3 bases from V and 1 base from J, with 13 bases between. Germline V gives CDR1 SGHRS, CDR2 YFSETQ. DNA for the CDR3: TGCGCCAGCAGCTCACCCAGCGGGTTCCAAGAGACCCAGTACTTC. Translated: CASSSPSGFQETQYF.

The rearrangement links TRBV25-1 to TRBJ2-1, with TRBD2 matching over 9 bases. The length of the CDR3 is 16 residues. Per the germline V gene, CDR1 is MGHDK and CDR2 is SYGVNS. V was clipped by 1 base and J by 8 bases; unmatched bases: 9. CDR3 region: CASSESGGRAGYEQFF. The CDR3 region has the DNA TGTGCCAGCAGTGAATCGGGCGGGAGGGCCGGTTATGAGCAGTTCTTC.